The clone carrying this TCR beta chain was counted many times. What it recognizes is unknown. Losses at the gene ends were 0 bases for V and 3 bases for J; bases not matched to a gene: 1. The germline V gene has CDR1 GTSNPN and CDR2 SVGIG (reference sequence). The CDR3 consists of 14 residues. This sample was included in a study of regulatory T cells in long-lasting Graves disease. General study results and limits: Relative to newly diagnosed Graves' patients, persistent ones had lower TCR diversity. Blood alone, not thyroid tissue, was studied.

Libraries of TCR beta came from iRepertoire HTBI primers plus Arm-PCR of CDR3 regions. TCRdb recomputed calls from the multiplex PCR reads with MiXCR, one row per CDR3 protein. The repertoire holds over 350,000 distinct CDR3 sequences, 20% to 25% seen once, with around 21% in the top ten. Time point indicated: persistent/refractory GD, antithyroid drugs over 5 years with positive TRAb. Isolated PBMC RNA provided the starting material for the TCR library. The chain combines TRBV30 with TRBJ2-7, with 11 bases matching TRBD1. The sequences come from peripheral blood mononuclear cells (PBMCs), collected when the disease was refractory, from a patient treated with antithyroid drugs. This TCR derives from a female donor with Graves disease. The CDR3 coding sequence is TGTGCCTGGAGTGTGGGACAGGGGGACTACGAGCAGTACTTC. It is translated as CAWSVGQGDYEQYF.